These 16 T cell receptor beta chains came from one sample sequenced in a study of the immune and genomic landscape of osteosarcoma. Sequenced by immunoSEQ multiplex PCR; TCRdb stores in-frame clones only, minus some. Here the sample spans thousands of clones, 65% to 80% being singletons. The post-treatment osteosarcoma tumors were primary, local recurrence or metastasis specimens from poor-prognosis patients. Input material: osteosarcoma tumor tissue from the lung. The receptors stem from a human donor with osteosarcoma.

This clone was seen once. This chain links TRBV6-6 with TRBJ2-3; D is perhaps TRBD1 (5 bases). The length of the CDR3 is 15 residues. Germline assignment: CDR1 MNHNY and CDR2 SVGAGI (reference sequence). V lost 6 bases and J 2 bases, leaving 15 bases between the germline ends. The CDR3 region has the DNA TGTGCCAGCAGCACCTCCAACAGGTACACAGATACGCAGTATTTT. This translates into CASSTSNRYTDTQYF.

This chain uses TRBV7-8 with TRBJ1-3, with 7 bases matching TRBD1. Germline CDR1 SGHVS, CDR2 FQNEAQ. Trimming took 0 bases from V and 5 from J; bases not matched to a gene: 10. CDR3 size: 17 residues. CDR3 DNA: TGTGCCAGCAGCTTAGCCCTCTCTGCCAGGGGGAGAAACACCATATATTTT. Translated: CASSLALSARGRNTIYF.

This chain joins TRBV7-2 and TRBJ2-5; no reliable D call. Germline V gene data show CDR1 as SGHTA and CDR2 as FQGNSA. V gave up 1 base and J gave up 3 bases, with 6 bases separating them. The CDR3 consists of 13 residues. The CDR3 sequence is CASSLGQEETQYF. The CDR3 bases are TGTGCCAGCAGCTTAGGGCAGGAAGAGACCCAGTACTTC. Full variable domain (outside the CDR3, taken from reference TRBV7-2 and TRBJ2-5): GAGVSQSPSNKVTEKGKDVELRCDPISGHTALYWYRQSLGQGLEFLIYFQGNSAPDKSGLPSDRFSAERTGGSVSTLTIQRTQQEDSAVYLCASSLGQEETQYFGPGTRLLVL.

CDR3 DNA: TGTGCCAGCAGCCAAGATACCGGGGGAGGTTCCTACGAGCAGTACTTC. As protein: CASSQDTGGGSYEQYF. V usage is TRBV4-2 and J usage is TRBJ2-7; a weak D match, TRBD2 (6 bases). Germline assignment: CDR1 LGHNA and CDR2 YNFKEQ. The CDR3 totals 16 residues. V dropped 0 bases and J dropped 1 base, with 13 bases sitting between them.

Of note for this clone: The junction departs from germline at one end; a sequencing error may be responsible. The V and J genes are TRBV7-7 and TRBJ2-2; D remains ambiguous. The CDR3 runs 15 residues. Looked up from germline, CDR1 is SSHAT and CDR2 is FNYEAQ (reference sequence). The CDR3 loop is CASSSFGLDTGELFF. The CDR3 DNA sequence: TGTGCTAGCAGCTCCTTTGGTCTTGACACCGGGGAGCTGTTTTTT.

The chain combines TRBV27 with TRBJ1-4; D is ambiguous. The CDR3 is made up of 13 amino acids. V was pared by 10 bases and J by 0 bases, with 9 bases between. Germline V CDR1 and CDR2: MNHEY, SMNVEV (reference sequence). This CDR3 is CATGPSTNEKLFF. DNA of the CDR3: TGTGCCACCGGACCGTCAACTAATGAAAAACTGTTTTTT.

In its sample, this clone is medium-sized (0.01 to 0.1%). Written as DNA, the CDR3 is TGTGCCAGCAGTTATTTCCCCGTGAGCTACACCTTC. Encoded protein: CASSYFPVSYTF. The J gene is TRBJ1-2, the V gene TRBV6-5; D is uncertain. V was trimmed by 3 bases and J by 9 bases, leaving 11 bases between them. The germline V gene encodes CDR1 MNHEY and CDR2 SVGAGI. The CDR3 length is 12 residues.

The chain joins TRBV14 to TRBJ2-6, with TRBD1 identical over 8 bases. V was pared by 3 bases and J by 1 base, with 5 bases of the junction left unmatched. Per germline, CDR1 SGHDN and CDR2 FVKESK. This CDR3 is built from 17 residues. As DNA, the CDR3 is TGTGCCAGCAGCCACTGGACAGGGACGTCTGGGGCCAACGTCCTGACTTTC. Residues: CASSHWTGTSGANVLTF.

The gene calls are TRBV5-6 and TRBJ2-3; the D is unclear. The CDR3 covers 17 residues. Germline V gene sequence: CDR1 SGHDT, CDR2 YYEEEE. Trimming shortened V by 2 bases and J by 2 bases, and 18 bases separated the two germline ends. DNA for the CDR3: TGTGCCAGCAGCTTCAGGATTGGCGGCGCTCACACAGATACGCAGTATTTT. Its protein product is CASSFRIGGAHTDTQYF.

This chain joins TRBV6-4 and TRBJ2-3, with D unresolved. V was shortened by 3 bases and J by 0 bases, with 7 bases between the two germline ends. Looked up from germline, CDR1 is MRHNA and CDR2 is SNTAGT. The CDR3 sequence is 14 residues long. CDR3 protein: CASSEDGSTDTQYF. The CDR3 DNA follows: TGTGCCAGCAGTGAAGACGGGAGCACAGATACGCAGTATTTT.

The chain employs TRBV29-1 and TRBJ2-3, with a weak D call TRBD2 (5 bases). This CDR3 spans 14 amino acids. Trimming shortened V by 5 bases and J by 1 base, and 13 bases separated the two germline ends. Germline V CDR1 and CDR2: SQVTM, ANQGSEA. CDR3 residues: CSVKTLDRTDTQYF. CDR3 nucleotides: TGCAGCGTTAAAACACTAGACCGCACAGATACGCAGTATTTT.

The rearrangement joins TRBV7-9 to TRBJ2-2; 9 nucleotides align to TRBD1. From germline, CDR1 is SEHNR and CDR2 FQNEAQ (reference sequence). CDR3 length: 16 residues. Trimming at V came to 4 bases and at J to 3 bases, leaving 6 bases not matched to a gene. This CDR3 reads CASSSQGAGDTGELFF. The CDR3 region has the DNA TGTGCCAGCAGCTCACAGGGGGCGGGCGACACCGGGGAGCTGTTTTTT.

The CDR3, as DNA: TGTGCCAGCAGTTTACAGGGGGCGCAGGACGAGCAGTACTTC. Its protein is CASSLQGAQDEQYF. The chain links TRBV27 to TRBJ2-7, with TRBD1 matching over 8 bases. V dropped 2 bases and J dropped 5; count of bases not matched to a gene: 5. The CDR3 is made up of 14 amino acids. Germline V lookup: CDR1 MNHEY, CDR2 SMNVEV (reference sequence).

Concerning this clone itself: A junction boundary mismatches the germline segment, possibly from a read error. The rearrangement uses TRBV27 and TRBJ1-2; D is perhaps TRBD1 (5 bases). The CDR3 is made up of 18 amino acids. Germline V gives CDR1 MNHEY, CDR2 SMNVEV (reference sequence). CDR3 protein: CASSPGTGRLADNYGHTF. DNA of the CDR3: TGTGCCAGCAGCCCCGGGACGGGACGGTTAGCAGATAACTATGGCCACACCTTC.

The V and J genes are TRBV5-5 and TRBJ2-7, with 12 bases that match TRBD2. There are 16 residues in the CDR3. V shed 0 bases, J shed 5 bases, and the junction held 6 bases outside the gene matches. Germline lookup yields CDR1 SGHKS and CDR2 YYEKEE (reference sequence). CDR3 sequence (DNA): TGTGCCAGCAGCTTGGCCGGACTAGCGGGGACTAACGAGCAGTACTTC. This encodes CASSLAGLAGTNEQYF.

This clone was detected only a few times. The chain combines TRBV6-1 with TRBJ2-2; the D gene is possibly TRBD1 (5 bases). The CDR3 is 15 amino acids. Trimming took 10 bases from V and 5 from J, leaving 20 bases between them. CDR1 is MNHNS and CDR2 is SASEGT in the germline V gene. The CDR3 sequence: CAIKKGLLDTGELFF. CDR3 DNA: TGTGCCATAAAAAAGGGGTTATTGGATACCGGGGAGCTGTTTTTT.